Sequencing of this TCR beta chain was carried out in a study of Graves' ophthalmopathy and Graves' hyperthyroidism. Study in general: Blood was drawn at initial diagnosis, before any treatment. Study results and limitations: Both a roughly 66% sensitivity and a roughly 72% specificity characterized the model's predictions of ophthalmopathy progression. Built on 13 signatures, a model told ophthalmopathy apart from stable hyperthyroidism with about 88% sensitivity and approximately 80% specificity.

Orbital computed tomography, thyroid ultrasound, TRAb, serum thyroxine and clinical symptoms formed the basis of diagnosis. This clonotype was seen more than once but under ten times. Its antigen remains unidentified. This CDR3 spans 16 amino acids. CDR1 is SNHLY, CDR2 FYNNEI, per germline. The V end was cut by 4 bases, the J end by 4 bases, with 19 bases between. CDR3 regions of TCR beta were amplified from RNA transcripts. The workflow started with a first-round RT-PCR run with HTBI primers and then moved on to a second-round multiplex PCR. TCRdb passed the multiplex PCR reads through MiXCR, listing each CDR3 protein once. The sample contains about 220,000 distinct CDR3 sequences, 20% to 25% of which appear only once.

V and J are TRBV2 and TRBJ1-2, with D unresolved. Sequenced sample: peripheral blood. This clonotype was obtained from a woman aged 45-65 years with Graves' ophthalmopathy. CDR3 nucleotides: TGTGCCAGCAGTGGGTACCGGGATCTCGCGGGCTATGGCTACACCTTC. Protein sequence: CASSGYRDLAGYGYTF.